The 11 T cell receptor beta chains below all came from one sample that was sequenced in a study of cytomegalovirus exposure and HLA in healthy donors. Clones were sequenced by immunoSEQ multiplex PCR, and TCRdb holds only the in-frame ones, with some missing. The sample lists roughly 300,000 clones; roughly 87% were seen once. Sequencing input: PBMCs. These TCRs come from a woman in her 30s in good health and CMV-seropositive.

The V and J genes are TRBV4-1 and TRBJ1-3, with D unresolved. CDR1 MGHRA and CDR2 YSYEKL come from the germline V gene. V was shortened by 2 bases and J by 0 bases, with 17 bases between the two germline ends. The CDR3 loop spans 18 amino acids. CDR3 sequence: CASSQTSLEGVSGNTIYF. Written as DNA, the CDR3 is TGCGCCAGCAGCCAAACTTCACTTGAGGGCGTCTCTGGAAACACCATATATTTT.

V is TRBV28 and J is TRBJ2-7, with D hard to call. This CDR3 comprises 15 residues. V lost 5 bases and J 4 bases, leaving 18 bases between the germline ends. In germline, CDR1 is MDHEN, CDR2 SYDVKM. The CDR3 DNA is TGTGCCAGCAGTCAACCACGGTGGGGAATTTACGAGCAGTACTTC. Protein product: CASSQPRWGIYEQYF.

Only one count was recorded for this clone. The rearrangement links TRBV28 to TRBJ1-2; unclear D gene. CDR3 size: 16 residues. Between the trimmed V and J ends, which lost 1 base and 4 bases, there was a span of 16 bases. Looked up from germline, CDR1 is MDHEN and CDR2 is SYDVKM. The CDR3, as DNA: TGTGCCAGCAGTTTATCGAATGGTGGAGGGTCCTATGGCTACACCTTC. Protein product: CASSLSNGGGSYGYTF.

The chain uses TRBV5-1 and TRBJ1-6; D remains unclear. This CDR3 comprises 16 residues. Germline V lookup: CDR1 SGHRS, CDR2 YFSETQ. V was shortened by 0 bases and J by 6 bases, with 13 bases between the two germline ends. The CDR3 DNA reads as TGCGCCAGCAGCTTGGAAACTGCTAAGGTTAATTCACCCCTCCACTTT. This translates into CASSLETAKVNSPLHF.

The V call is TRBV5-1, the J call TRBJ2-7, with D possibly TRBD1 on 7 matching bases. The CDR3 contains 14 residues. Germline CDR1 SGHRS, CDR2 YFSETQ. Trimming left V 0 bases short and J 5 bases short, with 12 bases between. CDR3 amino acids: CASSLAGGNNEQYF. For the CDR3, the DNA is TGCGCCAGCAGCTTGGCAGGGGGGAACAACGAGCAGTACTTC.

J is TRBJ1-5 and V is TRBV7-9; D is ambiguous. Trimming removed 0 bases from V and 3 bases from J, with 9 bases in between. The CDR3 covers 15 residues. Germline V gene data show CDR1 as SEHNR and CDR2 as FQNEAQ (reference sequence). The CDR3 nucleotides are TGTGCCAGCAGCTTAGCGGCGGGTCCCAATCAGCCCCAGCATTTT. Translating it yields CASSLAAGPNQPQHF.

This chain connects TRBV6-4 to TRBJ2-1; D tentatively fits TRBD1 or TRBD2 (5 bases each). Germline V gives CDR1 MRHNA, CDR2 SNTAGT. Trimming took 6 bases from V and 7 from J, leaving 19 bases between them. This CDR3 is built from 15 residues. The CDR3 sequence is CASSPVITGRNEQFF. DNA for the CDR3: TGTGCCAGCAGCCCGGTGATAACGGGACGAAATGAGCAGTTCTTC.

The chain links TRBV6-5 to TRBJ2-1; D assignment may be TRBD1 or TRBD2 (5 bases each). Between the trimmed V and J ends, which lost 8 bases and 10 bases, there was a span of 15 bases. The germline gives CDR1 MNHEY, CDR2 SVGAGI. This CDR3 contains 12 residues. The CDR3: CASRRGEGEQFF. The CDR3 nucleotides read TGTGCCAGCCGCCGGGGTGAGGGGGAGCAGTTCTTC.

The rearrangement links TRBV7-9 to TRBJ2-7, with D possibly being TRBD2 (6 bases). V lost 4 bases to trimming and J lost 6 bases, with 19 bases between them. The CDR3 extends over 15 amino acids. Per the germline V gene, CDR1 is SEHNR and CDR2 is FQNEAQ (reference sequence). The CDR3 loop reads CASSSLWGQAGEQYF. The DNA of the CDR3 is TGTGCCAGCAGCTCCCTTTGGGGTCAAGCGGGCGAGCAGTACTTC.

V usage is TRBV5-6 and J usage is TRBJ2-7, with D perhaps being TRBD1 or TRBD2 (5 bases each). This CDR3 has 17 residues. Germline V gene sequence: CDR1 SGHDT, CDR2 YYEEEE. Between the trimmed V and J ends, which lost 0 bases and 3 bases, there was a span of 19 bases. CDR3 sequence: CASSLGGPGVFNYEQYF. As DNA, the CDR3 is TGTGCCAGCAGCTTGGGGGGACCTGGGGTTTTTAACTACGAGCAGTACTTC.

The rearrangement joins TRBV28 to TRBJ2-1; no firm D call. V lost 1 base and J lost 0, with 19 bases in between. This CDR3 comprises 19 residues. The germline CDR1 and CDR2 sequences are MDHEN and SYDVKM. This chain's CDR3 is CASSLFSRPSSTSYNEQFF. In DNA form, the CDR3 reads TGTGCCAGCAGTTTATTTTCGCGGCCGAGCTCAACCTCCTACAATGAGCAGTTCTTC. Filled out from reference TRBV28 and TRBJ2-1, the complete variable domain reads DVKVTQSSRYLVKRTGEKVFLECVQDMDHENMFWYRQDPGLGLRLIYFSYDVKMKEKGDIPEGYSVSREKKERFSLILESASTNQTSMYLCASSLFSRPSSTSYNEQFFGPGTRLTVL.